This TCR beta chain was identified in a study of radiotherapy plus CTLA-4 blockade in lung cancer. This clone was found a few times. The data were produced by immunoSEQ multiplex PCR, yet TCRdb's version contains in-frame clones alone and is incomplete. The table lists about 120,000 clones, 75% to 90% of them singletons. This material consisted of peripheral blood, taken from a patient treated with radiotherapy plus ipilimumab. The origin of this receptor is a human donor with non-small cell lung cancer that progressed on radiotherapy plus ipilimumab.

CDR3 in amino acids: CASSARTGYQPQHF. The CDR3 DNA reads TGTGCCAGCAGTGCGAGGACGGGATACCAGCCCCAGCATTTT. This chain uses TRBV6-1 with TRBJ1-5, with D unresolved. This CDR3 spans 14 amino acids. Trimming took off 4 bases at V and 7 bases at J, with 14 bases between the two ends. Germline CDR1 reads MNHNS; CDR2 reads SASEGT.